This T cell receptor (beta chain) was obtained from a study of T cell repertoires in cytomegalovirus infection (dated by TCRdb to about 2019). With regard to the full study: Alongside well-studied HLA-B-restricted epitopes, the peptide stimulations were aimed at recently identified HLA-C-restricted CMV epitopes, whose presentation resists viral immunomodulation. Because public TCR beta signatures pointed to carriage of CMV infection together with the matching HLA type, the HLA type of each donor mattered for the analysis.

The full study reports these points: Carriers of CMV infection plus the relevant HLA type were discriminated by the cumulative frequency of public TCR beta family members in the study cohort and in an independent approximately 350-donor cohort. The ex vivo response was dominated by HLA-C-restricted CMV-specific TCR beta clonotypes, which also provided the single most frequent clonotype in two of eight donors.

Sample treatment or condition, as interpreted from the label and publication: in vitro stimulation with specific CMV peptide epitopes to enrich CMV-specific T cells. With regard to this clonotype: Its antigen specificity is not known. No base quality information exists; no much larger clone differs at one position.

V and J lose 0 bases and 2 bases, and a span of 11 bases separates them. Inclusive of the bounding cysteine and phenylalanine, the CDR3 is 15 residues long. Only the CDR3 part of the read is kept: 45 bases, read in frame from the first base. For CDR1 and CDR2, the germline V gene (reference sequence) lists LGHDT and YNNKEL. Instrument used: Illumina HiSeq 1500. TCRdb passed the public sequencing reads through fastp at Q25 and MiXCR, retaining productive beta sequences. Every CDR3 protein is listed once, alongside the most common genes and DNA of its rows. The sample table contains 300,000 to 400,000 distinct CDR3 sequences; only one count was recorded for more than 20% of them. The top ten clones comprise about 14% of the sample.

The sequence came from a human donor in good health (CMV status not recorded). Some clones in this sample may be carry-over from other donors' samples. The sample was cultured PBMCs, taken from culture after CMV antigen stimulation. The sequence joins TRBV3-1 to TRBJ2-7, with the D assignment possibly TRBD1 or TRBD2, given 5 matching bases for each. The nucleotide sequence is given as TGTGCCAGCAGCCAAGATGGGACGGCAACCTACGAGCAGTACTTC. Translated, it reads CASSQDGTATYEQYF.